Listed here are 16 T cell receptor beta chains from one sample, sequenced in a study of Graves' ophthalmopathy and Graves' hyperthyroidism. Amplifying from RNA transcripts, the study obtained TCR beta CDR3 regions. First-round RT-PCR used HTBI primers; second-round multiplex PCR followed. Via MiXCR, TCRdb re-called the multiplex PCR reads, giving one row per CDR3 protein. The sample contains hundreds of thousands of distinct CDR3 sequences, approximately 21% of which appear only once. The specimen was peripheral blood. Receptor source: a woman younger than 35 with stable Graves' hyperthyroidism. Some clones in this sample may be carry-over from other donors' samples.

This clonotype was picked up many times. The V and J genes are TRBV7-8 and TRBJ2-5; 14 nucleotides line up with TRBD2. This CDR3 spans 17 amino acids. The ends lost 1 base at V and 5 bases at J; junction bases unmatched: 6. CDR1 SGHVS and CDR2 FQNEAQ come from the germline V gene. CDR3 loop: CASSLDGLAGGYETQYF. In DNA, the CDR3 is TGTGCCAGCAGCTTAGATGGACTAGCGGGAGGCTATGAGACCCAGTACTTC.

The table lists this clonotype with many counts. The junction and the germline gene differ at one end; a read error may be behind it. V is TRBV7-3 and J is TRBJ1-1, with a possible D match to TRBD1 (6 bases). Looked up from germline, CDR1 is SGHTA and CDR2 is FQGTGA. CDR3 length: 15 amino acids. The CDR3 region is CASSLTGGGNTEAFF. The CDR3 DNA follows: TGTGCCAGCAGTTTAACGGGAGGGGGGAACACTGAAGCTTTCTTT.

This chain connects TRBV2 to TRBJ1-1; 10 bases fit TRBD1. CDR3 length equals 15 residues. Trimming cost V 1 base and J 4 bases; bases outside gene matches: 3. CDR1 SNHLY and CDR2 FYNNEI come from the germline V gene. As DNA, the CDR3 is TGTGCCAGCAGTGAAGGGACAGGGGGGCCCACTGAAGCTTTCTTT. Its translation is CASSEGTGGPTEAFF.

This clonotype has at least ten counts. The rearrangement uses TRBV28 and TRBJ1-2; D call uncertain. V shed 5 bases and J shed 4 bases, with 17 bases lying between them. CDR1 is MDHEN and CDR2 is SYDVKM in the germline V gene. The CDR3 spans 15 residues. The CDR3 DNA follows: TGTGCCAGCAGTACAACCGGGTCGGCCCTCTATGGCTACACCTTC. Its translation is CASSTTGSALYGYTF.

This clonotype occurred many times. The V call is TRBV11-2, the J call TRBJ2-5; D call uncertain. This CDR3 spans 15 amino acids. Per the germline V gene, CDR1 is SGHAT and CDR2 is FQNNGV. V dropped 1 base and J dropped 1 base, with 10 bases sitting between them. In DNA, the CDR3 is TGTGCCAGCAGCTTAGTCTGGGGAACCCAAGAGACCCAGTACTTC. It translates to CASSLVWGTQETQYF.

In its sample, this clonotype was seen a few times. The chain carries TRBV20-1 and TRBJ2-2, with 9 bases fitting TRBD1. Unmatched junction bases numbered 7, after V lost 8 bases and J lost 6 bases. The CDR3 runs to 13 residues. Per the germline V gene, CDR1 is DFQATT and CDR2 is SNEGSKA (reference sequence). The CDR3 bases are TGCAGTACTGGGGACAGGGAAGCCGGGGAGCTGTTTTTT. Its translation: CSTGDREAGELFF.

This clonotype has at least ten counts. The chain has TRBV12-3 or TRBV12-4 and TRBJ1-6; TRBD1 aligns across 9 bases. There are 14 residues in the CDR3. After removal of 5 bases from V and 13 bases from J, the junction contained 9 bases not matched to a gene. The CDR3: CASSRRDREFPLHF. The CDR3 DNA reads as TGTGCCAGCAGTCGCCGGGACAGGGAGTTTCCCCTCCACTTT.

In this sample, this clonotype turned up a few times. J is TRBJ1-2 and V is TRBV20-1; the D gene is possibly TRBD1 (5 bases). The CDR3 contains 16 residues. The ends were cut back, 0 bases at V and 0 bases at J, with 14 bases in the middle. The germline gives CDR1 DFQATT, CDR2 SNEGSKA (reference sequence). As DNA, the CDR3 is TGCAGTGCTAGAGATTTTGATCAGGGAGCTAACTATGGCTACACCTTC. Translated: CSARDFDQGANYGYTF.

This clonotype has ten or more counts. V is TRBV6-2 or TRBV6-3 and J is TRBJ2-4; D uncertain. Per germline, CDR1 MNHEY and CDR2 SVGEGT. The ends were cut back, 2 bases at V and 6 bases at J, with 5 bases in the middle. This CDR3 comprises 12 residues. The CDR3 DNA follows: TGTGCCAGCAGTTACATGGGAAACATTCAGTACTTC. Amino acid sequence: CASSYMGNIQYF.

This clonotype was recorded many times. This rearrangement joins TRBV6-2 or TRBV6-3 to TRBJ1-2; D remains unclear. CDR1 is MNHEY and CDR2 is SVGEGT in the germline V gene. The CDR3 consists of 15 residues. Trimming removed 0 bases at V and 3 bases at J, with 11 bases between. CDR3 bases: TGTGCCAGCAGTTACTCGATACGGCAGGACTATGGCTACACCTTC. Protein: CASSYSIRQDYGYTF.

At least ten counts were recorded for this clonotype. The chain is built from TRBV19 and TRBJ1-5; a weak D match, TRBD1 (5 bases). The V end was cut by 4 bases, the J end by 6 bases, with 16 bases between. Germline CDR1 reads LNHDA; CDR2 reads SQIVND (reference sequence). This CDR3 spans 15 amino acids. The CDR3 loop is CASSTFRGVGQPQHF. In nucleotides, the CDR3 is TGTGCCAGTAGTACCTTTCGGGGGGTGGGTCAGCCCCAGCATTTT.

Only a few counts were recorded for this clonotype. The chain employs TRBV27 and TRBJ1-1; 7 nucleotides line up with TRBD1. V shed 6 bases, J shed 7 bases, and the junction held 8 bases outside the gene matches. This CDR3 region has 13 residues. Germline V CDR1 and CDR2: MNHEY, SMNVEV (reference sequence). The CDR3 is CASRPQGDSEAFF. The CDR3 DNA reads TGTGCCAGCAGACCCCAGGGGGACAGTGAAGCTTTCTTT.

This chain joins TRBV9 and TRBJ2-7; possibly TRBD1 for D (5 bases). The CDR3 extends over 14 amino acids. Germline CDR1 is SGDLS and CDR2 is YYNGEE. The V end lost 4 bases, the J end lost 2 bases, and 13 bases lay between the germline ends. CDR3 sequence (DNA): TGTGCCAGCAGCCCTCCCGACAGAACCTACGAGCAGTACTTC. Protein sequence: CASSPPDRTYEQYF.

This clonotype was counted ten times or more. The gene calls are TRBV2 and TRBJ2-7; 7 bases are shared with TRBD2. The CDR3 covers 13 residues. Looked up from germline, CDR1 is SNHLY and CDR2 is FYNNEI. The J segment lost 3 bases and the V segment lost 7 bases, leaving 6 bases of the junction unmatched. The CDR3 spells CASTGGRGYEQYF. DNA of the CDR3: TGTGCCAGCACCGGGGGGAGAGGCTACGAGCAGTACTTC.

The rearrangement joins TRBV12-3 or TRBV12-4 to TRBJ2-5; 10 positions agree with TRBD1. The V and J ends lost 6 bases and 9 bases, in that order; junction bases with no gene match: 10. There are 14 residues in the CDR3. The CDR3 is CASRPQAGTGAQYF. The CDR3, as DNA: TGTGCCAGCAGACCCCAGGCTGGGACAGGGGCCCAGTACTTC.

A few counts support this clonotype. CDR3 bases: TGCAGCGTCGGGACAGGGGGCTACGAGCAGTACTTC. Translated, it gives CSVGTGGYEQYF. The chain uses TRBV29-1 and TRBJ2-7; 11 nucleotides align to TRBD1. Unmatched junction bases numbered 1, after V lost 6 bases and J lost 3 bases. CDR1 is SQVTM, CDR2 ANQGSEA, per germline. The CDR3 totals 12 residues.